This T cell receptor beta chain derives from a study of blood T cell repertoires in COVID-19. Study at large: The origin of the acute and convalescent COVID-19 samples was the United States, Italy and Spain. In each case, the material was cDNA or gDNA derived from T cells, B-cell-depleted T cells, or PBMCs.

V lost 1 base, J lost 6 bases, and 8 bases stayed unmatched. The CDR3 spans 15 residues. The V gene's germline CDR1 is LNHDA and CDR2 SQIVND (reference sequence). Original handling: Reference gene primer amplification in the assay estimated nucleated cell counts. Method: immunoSEQ multiplex PCR; TCRdb's copy keeps in-frame clones and lacks some. Clonal size and the V and J genes are those of that table, whereas D and trimming came from the DNA. The sample has approximately 180,000 clones; around 89% are singletons. The specimen was peripheral blood. This sequence joins TRBV19 and TRBJ1-1; 7 nucleotides match TRBD1. The source is a human donor in a cohort sampled during active COVID-19. For the CDR3, the DNA is TGTGCCAGTAGTATAGGGGGACAGATCAATGCTGAAGCTTTCTTT. Protein product: CASSIGGQINAEAFF.